This T cell receptor (beta chain) appears in the sequencing data of a study of response to subunit inactivated influenza vaccine. Findings of the study overall: Few new T cells, the authors suggested, are recruited by each seasonal influenza vaccination.

CDR1 and CDR2 from the germline V gene are MNHEY and SVGEGT. The CDR3 length is 15 residues. Trimming took 4 bases from V and 3 from J; bases not matched to a gene: 7. In the case of this clonotype: Antigen specificity is unknown.

Each CDR3 protein gets one entry after TCRdb re-called the RT-PCR reads with MiXCR. This table has some 520,000 distinct CDR3 sequences, 15% to 20% appearing once. The receptor comes from a man between 50 and 75 years old who received an inactivated influenza vaccine. The chain links TRBV6-2 or TRBV6-3 to TRBJ2-3; TRBD1 agrees at 7 bases. The specimen comprised CD4+ T cells sorted from PBMCs, sampled roughly 24 months after vaccination. CDR3 coding DNA: TGTGCCAGCAGTTCCAACAGGGGTGTTACAGATACGCAGTATTTT. Amino acids: CASSSNRGVTDTQYF.